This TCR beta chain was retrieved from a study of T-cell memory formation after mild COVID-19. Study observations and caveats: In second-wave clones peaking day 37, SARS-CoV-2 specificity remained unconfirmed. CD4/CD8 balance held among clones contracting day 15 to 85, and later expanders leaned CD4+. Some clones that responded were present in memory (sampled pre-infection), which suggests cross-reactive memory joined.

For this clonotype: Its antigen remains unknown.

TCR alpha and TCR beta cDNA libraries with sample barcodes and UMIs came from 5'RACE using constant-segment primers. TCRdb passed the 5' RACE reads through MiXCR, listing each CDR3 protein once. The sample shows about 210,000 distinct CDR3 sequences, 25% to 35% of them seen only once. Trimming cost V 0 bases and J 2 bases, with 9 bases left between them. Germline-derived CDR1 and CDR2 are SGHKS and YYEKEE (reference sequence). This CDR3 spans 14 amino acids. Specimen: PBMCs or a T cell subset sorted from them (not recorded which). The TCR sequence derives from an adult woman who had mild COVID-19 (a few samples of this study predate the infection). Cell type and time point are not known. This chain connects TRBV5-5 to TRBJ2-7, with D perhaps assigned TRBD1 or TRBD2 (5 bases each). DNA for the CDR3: TGTGCCAGCAGCTTGGCCGAGGGGCCCTACGAGCAGTACTTC. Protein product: CASSLAEGPYEQYF.